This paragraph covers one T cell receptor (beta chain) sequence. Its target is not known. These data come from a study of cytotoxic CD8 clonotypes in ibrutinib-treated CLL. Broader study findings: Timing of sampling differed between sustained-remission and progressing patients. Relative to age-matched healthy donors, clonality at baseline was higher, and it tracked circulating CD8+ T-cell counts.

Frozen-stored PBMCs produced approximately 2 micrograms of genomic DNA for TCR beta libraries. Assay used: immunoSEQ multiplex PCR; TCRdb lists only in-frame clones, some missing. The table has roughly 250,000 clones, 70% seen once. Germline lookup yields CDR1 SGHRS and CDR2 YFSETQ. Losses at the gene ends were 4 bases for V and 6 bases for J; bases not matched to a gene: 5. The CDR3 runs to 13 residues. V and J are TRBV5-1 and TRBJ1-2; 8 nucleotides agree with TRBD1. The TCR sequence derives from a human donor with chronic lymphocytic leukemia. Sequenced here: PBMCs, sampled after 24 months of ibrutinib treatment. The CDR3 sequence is CASSAGTGHGYTF. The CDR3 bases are TGCGCCAGCAGCGCGGGGACAGGTCATGGCTACACCTTC.